Shown below are 24 T cell receptor beta chains from a single sample sequenced in a study of T cell repertoires in cytomegalovirus infection (dated by TCRdb to between 2019 and 2020). The antigens these receptors bind are not known. Sequencing was performed on an Illumina HiSeq 1500. The public reads were run again by TCRdb, first through fastp at Q25 and then through MiXCR, and only productive beta chains were kept. Here each entry gathers all rows of one CDR3 protein and keeps the most common genes and DNA. Counted in this sample were 650,000 to 850,000 distinct CDR3 sequences; under 35% of them appeared once. The ten top clones hold around 13% of the sample. Explained via the paper, the treatment or condition label denotes: in vitro stimulation with specific CMV peptide epitopes to enrich CMV-specific T cells. This specimen was cultured CD8+ T cells from PBMCs, taken from culture after CMV antigen stimulation. The receptors come from a human donor in good health (CMV status not recorded). Some clones in this sample may be carry-over from other donors' samples.

This chain links TRBV11-2 with TRBJ1-1, with D tentatively TRBD1 (6 bases). V was trimmed by 5 bases and J by 0 bases, leaving 22 bases between them. Per the germline V gene, CDR1 is SGHAT and CDR2 is FQNNGV. CDR3 length equals 18 residues. The CDR3 coding sequence is TGTGCCAGCAGCCCCCGCCTGAGGGGCCAGGGGCTGAACACTGAAGCTTTCTTT. As protein: CASSPRLRGQGLNTEAFF. Filled out from reference TRBV11-2 and TRBJ1-1, the complete variable domain reads EAGVAQSPRYKIIEKRQSVAFWCNPISGHATLYWYQQILGQGPKLLIQFQNNGVVDDSQLPKDRFSAERLKGVDSTLKIQPAKLEDSAVYLCASSPRLRGQGLNTEAFFGQGTRLTVV.

This clonotype has at least ten counts. This sequence joins TRBV6-1 and TRBJ1-1; no definite D call. CDR3 length: 12 amino acids. The germline gives CDR1 MNHNS, CDR2 SASEGT. V lost 6 bases, J lost 9 bases, and 14 bases lay in between. This CDR3 reads CASRGKGSQAFF. The CDR3 DNA is TGTGCCAGCAGAGGAAAGGGAAGCCAAGCTTTCTTT.

The chain has TRBV28 and TRBJ2-3, with a possible D match to TRBD1 (6 bases). Trimming cost V 6 bases and J 1 base, with 20 bases left between them. There are 17 residues in the CDR3. The V gene's germline CDR1 is MDHEN and CDR2 SYDVKM. The DNA for the CDR3 is TGTGCCAGCAGCCAAACAGGGACCCGGGATGGCACAGATACGCAGTATTTT. As protein: CASSQTGTRDGTDTQYF.

This clonotype was picked up many times. The chain employs TRBV7-8 and TRBJ2-1; TRBD2 matches at 14 bases. The CDR3 length is 17 residues. The V gene's germline CDR1 is SGHVS and CDR2 FQNEAQ. The V segment lost 5 bases and the J segment 7 bases; nucleotides outside the gene matches: 10. The DNA of the CDR3 is TGTGCCAGCAGCGGATTGACTAGCGGGGGGGTTTGGAATGAGCAGTTCTTC. It yields the protein CASSGLTSGGVWNEQFF. The full variable domain, in which reference TRBV7-8 and TRBJ2-1 provide the parts outside the CDR3, is GAGVSQSPRYKVAKRGQDVALRCDPISGHVSLFWYQQALGQGPEFLTYFQNEAQLDKSGLPSDRFFAERPEGSVSTLKIQRTQQEDSAVYLCASSGLTSGGVWNEQFFGPGTRLTVL.

V is TRBV12-3 or TRBV12-4 and J is TRBJ1-5, with 7 bases fitting TRBD1. Trimming at V came to 3 bases and at J to 1 base, leaving 9 bases not matched to a gene. The CDR3 is made up of 17 amino acids. For the CDR3, the DNA is TGTGCCAGCAGTTTGGGCACAGGGGATCAGAGCAATCAGCCCCAGCATTTT. It specifies CASSLGTGDQSNQPQHF.

J is TRBJ2-1 and V is TRBV27; D is possibly TRBD2 (5 bases). Deletions cut 8 bases from V and 2 bases from J, with 16 bases between. The CDR3 has 15 residues. Germline V CDR1 and CDR2: MNHEY, SMNVEV (reference sequence). Here the CDR3 DNA reads TGTGCCAGCCTAGGAATGGGGAGTCCCTACAATGAGCAGTTCTTC. Its protein is CASLGMGSPYNEQFF.

The V gene is TRBV12-3 or TRBV12-4, the J gene TRBJ1-2, with TRBD1 as a possible D gene (5 bases). This CDR3 spans 16 amino acids. V lost 6 bases and J 4 bases, leaving 21 bases between the germline ends. CDR3 amino acids: CASSLAHGGFGYGYTF. CDR3 in DNA: TGTGCCAGCAGCCTAGCCCATGGGGGATTTGGCTATGGCTACACCTTC.

In its sample, this clonotype was seen a few times. J is TRBJ1-2 and V is TRBV7-2; D remains ambiguous. Germline loops: CDR1 SGHTA, CDR2 FQGNSA. The CDR3 is 15 amino acids. The V end was cut by 1 base, the J end by 2 bases, with 11 bases between. CDR3 in DNA: TGTGCCAGCAGCTTAGGGCGGGGATGGAACTATGGCTACACCTTC. It encodes CASSLGRGWNYGYTF. Full variable domain (rest looked up from reference TRBV7-2 and TRBJ1-2): GAGVSQSPSNKVTEKGKDVELRCDPISGHTALYWYRQSLGQGLEFLIYFQGNSAPDKSGLPSDRFSAERTGGSVSTLTIQRTQQEDSAVYLCASSLGRGWNYGYTFGSGTRLTVV.

There are many counts of this clonotype. The CDR3 DNA reads as TGTGCCAGCAGCTCAGTCCGGGACGGGCCCCTGAACGAGCAGTACTTC. Its protein product is CASSSVRDGPLNEQYF. This rearrangement joins TRBV7-9 to TRBJ2-7, with D possibly called TRBD1 or TRBD2 (5 bases each). Trimming left V 4 bases short and J 5 bases short, with 21 bases between. CDR3 length: 16 amino acids. CDR1 is SEHNR, CDR2 FQNEAQ, per germline (reference sequence).

In this sample, this clonotype turned up many times. The rearrangement links TRBV7-2 to TRBJ2-1; the match to TRBD2 covers 7 bases. Germline CDR1 and CDR2: SGHTA and FQGNSA. V was clipped by 7 bases and J by 7 bases; unmatched bases: 13. The CDR3 covers 15 residues. CDR3 amino acids: CASTDSRWGGNEQFF. CDR3 nucleotides: TGTGCCAGCACCGACTCACGGTGGGGGGGGAATGAGCAGTTCTTC.

J is TRBJ1-1 and V is TRBV6-5; D is uncertain. The V gene lost 1 base and the J gene lost 4 bases, with 13 bases spanning the gap. The CDR3 extends over 15 amino acids. CDR1 and CDR2 (germline): MNHEY, SVGAGI. The CDR3: CASSYYRSASTEAFF. In nucleotides, the CDR3 is TGTGCCAGCAGTTACTATCGGAGCGCGTCCACTGAAGCTTTCTTT.

This clonotype was picked up a small number of times. The genes are TRBV12-3 or TRBV12-4 and TRBJ2-5, with D possibly matching TRBD2 (6 bases). V dropped 6 bases and J dropped 1 base, with 12 bases sitting between them. The CDR3 has 14 residues. CDR3 coding DNA: TGTGCCAGCAGCCGCGGGGTATTCCAAGAGACCCAGTACTTC. Its translation is CASSRGVFQETQYF.

The V call is TRBV9, the J call TRBJ2-2, with 7 bases matching TRBD1. After removal of 5 bases from V and 3 bases from J, the junction contained 10 bases not matched to a gene. CDR1 is SGDLS and CDR2 is YYNGEE in the germline V gene. CDR3 size: 16 residues. The CDR3 DNA sequence: TGTGCCAGCAGTGAACCCAGGGGACAGCACACCGGGGAGCTGTTTTTT. Translating gives CASSEPRGQHTGELFF.

The genes are TRBV5-5 and TRBJ2-3; 13 positions match TRBD2. The germline V gene has CDR1 SGHKS and CDR2 YYEKEE (reference sequence). This CDR3 has 15 residues. The V segment lost 4 bases and the J segment 4 bases; nucleotides outside the gene matches: 3. The CDR3 DNA reads as TGTGCCAGCAGCGAGGGACTAGCGGGATCAGATACGCAGTATTTT. This encodes CASSEGLAGSDTQYF.

The chain couples TRBV2 to TRBJ2-2, with D hard to call. The V end was cut by 7 bases, the J end by 0 bases, with 6 bases between. CDR3 length equals 13 residues. CDR1 and CDR2 (germline): SNHLY, FYNNEI. CDR3 sequence: CASTIANTGELFF. CDR3 coding DNA: TGTGCCAGCACTATCGCGAACACCGGGGAGCTGTTTTTT.

This clonotype was detected a few times. V gene TRBV3-1 combines with J gene TRBJ1-4, with D possibly matching TRBD1 (6 bases). From germline, CDR1 is LGHDT and CDR2 YNNKEL (reference sequence). Trimming took 4 bases from V and 5 from J, leaving 29 bases between them. The CDR3 has 20 amino acids. As DNA, the CDR3 is TGTGCCAGCAGCCTCATGGTATGGGGGCGAGTTGTGGGTCCAAATGAAAAACTGTTTTTT. Amino acids: CASSLMVWGRVVGPNEKLFF.

The sample holds a few counts of this clonotype. The V call is TRBV15, the J call TRBJ2-7; D may correspond to TRBD1 or TRBD2 (7 bases each). The CDR3 spans 14 residues. The germline CDR1 and CDR2 sequences are LNHNV and YYDKDF (reference sequence). The V end was cut by 3 bases, the J end by 6 bases, with 15 bases between. The CDR3 spells CATSSRGGLGEQYF. The CDR3 region has the DNA TGTGCCACCAGCAGCAGGGGGGGGCTCGGCGAGCAGTACTTC. The variable domain in full, completed from reference TRBV15 and TRBJ2-7, reads DAMVIQNPRYQVTQFGKPVTLSCSQTLNHNVMYWYQQKSSQAPKLLFHYYDKDFNNEADTPDNFQSRRPNTSFCFLDIRSPGLGDTAMYLCATSSRGGLGEQYFGPGTRLTVT.

This clonotype was recorded a few times. The chain uses TRBV18 and TRBJ2-2; TRBD1 agrees at 7 bases. Trimming took 3 bases from V and 2 from J; bases not matched to a gene: 9. The CDR3 covers 17 residues. In germline, CDR1 is KGHSH, CDR2 LQKENI. Here the CDR3 DNA reads TGTGCCAGCTCACCGTACCGGGACAGATACAACACCGGGGAGCTGTTTTTT. This gives the protein CASSPYRDRYNTGELFF.

The chain employs TRBV7-3 and TRBJ1-5; 10 positions agree with TRBD1. CDR1 and CDR2 from the germline V gene are SGHTA and FQGTGA. CDR3 length: 17 amino acids. V was pared by 3 bases and J by 5 bases, with 10 bases of the junction left unmatched. The CDR3 DNA sequence: TGTGCCAGCAGCTTTAAAGGAGGACAGGGGGTGGATCAGCCCCAGCATTTT. It codes for CASSFKGGQGVDQPQHF.

The chain combines TRBV15 with TRBJ1-5; D is uncertain. Germline values: CDR1 LNHNV, CDR2 YYDKDF (reference sequence). Trimming removed 3 bases at V and 7 bases at J, with 7 bases between. The CDR3 runs to 12 residues. The CDR3 nucleotides read TGTGCCACCAGCAGCGGTGGGCAGCCCCAGCATTTT. Translated, it gives CATSSGGQPQHF.

This clonotype appeared many times. The CDR3 DNA reads as TGTGCCAGCAACGGAGCGGGGGAGCAATTCGATACGCAGTATTTT. Its protein product is CASNGAGEQFDTQYF. V usage is TRBV7-9 and J usage is TRBJ2-3; TRBD2 matches 8 bases. This CDR3 contains 15 residues. Unmatched junction bases numbered 12, after V lost 7 bases and J lost 6 bases. The germline V gene has CDR1 SEHNR and CDR2 FQNEAQ (reference sequence).

This sequence joins TRBV2 and TRBJ2-5; D is perhaps TRBD1 (5 bases). Germline CDR1 is SNHLY and CDR2 is FYNNEI. V lost 2 bases and J 0 bases, leaving 10 bases between the germline ends. The CDR3 has 15 amino acids. In nucleotides, the CDR3 is TGTGCCAGCAGTGAATGGCAGGGATACCAAGAGACCCAGTACTTC. Its protein product is CASSEWQGYQETQYF.

This clonotype was observed many times. CDR3 region: CASTLGADTQYF. The CDR3 DNA follows: TGTGCCAGCACCCTAGGTGCAGATACGCAGTATTTT. The chain links TRBV7-9 to TRBJ2-3; D ambiguous. The CDR3 length is 12 residues. Germline CDR1 reads SEHNR; CDR2 reads FQNEAQ (reference sequence). The V gene lost 7 bases and the J gene lost 4 bases, with 9 bases spanning the gap. Supplemented by reference TRBV7-9 and TRBJ2-3, the full variable domain reads DTGVSQNPRHKITKRGQNVTFRCDPISEHNRLYWYRQTLGQGPEFLTYFQNEAQLEKSRLLSDRFSAERPKGSFSTLEIQRTEQGDSAMYLCASTLGADTQYFGPGTRLTVL.

The chain carries TRBV5-1 and TRBJ2-7; D is perhaps TRBD1 (6 bases). The CDR3 sequence is 14 residues long. Germline values: CDR1 SGHRS, CDR2 YFSETQ. V lost 1 base and J 2 bases, leaving 10 bases between the germline ends. CDR3: CASSLWTETYEQYF. The CDR3 DNA is TGCGCCAGCAGCTTGTGGACAGAGACCTACGAGCAGTACTTC. The variable domain in full, completed from reference TRBV5-1 and TRBJ2-7, reads KAGVTQTPRYLIKTRGQQVTLSCSPISGHRSVSWYQQTPGQGLQFLFEYFSETQRNKGNFPGRFSGRQFSNSRSEMNVSTLELGDSALYLCASSLWTETYEQYFGPGTRLTVT.